These 25 T cell receptor beta chains came from one sample sequenced in a study of T-cell memory formation after mild COVID-19. MiXCR was run by TCRdb on the 5' RACE reads, yielding one entry per CDR3 protein. The table has 15,000 to 20,000 distinct CDR3 sequences, approximately 20% seen once. Input material: PBMCs or a T cell subset sorted from them (not recorded which). The receptor source for this set is a man younger than 35 who had mild COVID-19 (a few samples of this study predate the infection). Cell type and time point are not known.

This clonotype has just a few counts. This chain connects TRBV7-9 to TRBJ1-5; TRBD1 aligns across 7 bases. After removal of 3 bases from V and 3 bases from J, the junction contained 2 bases not matched to a gene. The germline V gene encodes CDR1 SEHNR and CDR2 FQNEAQ (reference sequence). CDR3 length: 14 amino acids. DNA for the CDR3: TGTGCCAGCAGCTTGGGACAGTCCAATCAGCCCCAGCATTTT. The encoded protein is CASSLGQSNQPQHF.

This clonotype showed up many times. The V call is TRBV3-1, the J call TRBJ2-1; TRBD1 might be the D (5 bases). The CDR3 totals 15 residues. V was shortened by 3 bases and J by 4 bases, with 13 bases between the two germline ends. Germline CDR1 is LGHDT and CDR2 is YNNKEL (reference sequence). Here the CDR3 reads CASSQTLTVYNEQFF. CDR3 nucleotides: TGTGCCAGCAGCCAGACCCTGACAGTGTACAATGAGCAGTTCTTC.

V is TRBV4-1 and J is TRBJ1-1, with 11 bases aligning to TRBD1. CDR1 and CDR2 (germline): MGHRA, YSYEKL. V lost 3 bases to trimming and J lost 6 bases; unmatched junction nucleotides: 6. The CDR3 consists of 15 residues. CDR3 amino acids: CASSQLRDRGSEAFF. Written as DNA, the CDR3 is TGCGCCAGCAGCCAGCTCCGGGACAGGGGGTCTGAAGCTTTCTTT.

The chain joins TRBV15 to TRBJ2-3, with 9 bases lining up with TRBD1. J was trimmed by 4 bases and V by 8 bases; bases with no gene match: 13. The CDR3 contains 16 residues. Germline-derived CDR1 and CDR2 are LNHNV and YYDKDF (reference sequence). CDR3 bases: TGTGCCACCCGCCGATCCCGGGACAGGGTAGCAGATACGCAGTATTTT. This codes for CATRRSRDRVADTQYF.

In its sample, this clonotype was seen many times. The rearrangement uses TRBV5-1 and TRBJ1-1; TRBD1 might be the D (5 bases). This CDR3 is built from 16 residues. V shed 4 bases and J shed 1 base, with 17 bases lying between them. Germline V gene sequence: CDR1 SGHRS, CDR2 YFSETQ. The chain's CDR3 is CASSGGTGSRNTEAFF. In DNA form, the CDR3 reads TGCGCCAGCAGCGGGGGTACGGGGTCGAGGAACACTGAAGCTTTCTTT. The full variable domain, completed using reference TRBV5-1 and TRBJ1-1, is KAGVTQTPRYLIKTRGQQVTLSCSPISGHRSVSWYQQTPGQGLQFLFEYFSETQRNKGNFPGRFSGRQFSNSRSEMNVSTLELGDSALYLCASSGGTGSRNTEAFFGQGTRLTVV.

This clonotype has a handful of counts. The CDR3, as DNA: TGTGCCAGCAGCCAAGAGTTACGGGGCTTCGAGCAGTACTTC. This translates into CASSQELRGFEQYF. The chain recombines TRBV4-2 with TRBJ2-7; D might be TRBD1 or TRBD2, each matching 5 bases. The CDR3 is made up of 14 amino acids. Germline V gives CDR1 LGHNA, CDR2 YNFKEQ. With 0 bases removed from V and 6 bases from J, the gap between germline ends came to 12 bases.

The V gene is TRBV30, the J gene TRBJ1-6, with 11 positions matching TRBD1. Germline values: CDR1 GTSNPN, CDR2 SVGIG (reference sequence). Trimming took 4 bases from V and 7 from J; bases not matched to a gene: 6. This CDR3 spans 15 amino acids. Written as DNA, the CDR3 is TGTGCCTGGACCAGGACAGGGGGCGGCAATTCACCCCTCCACTTT. Translated: CAWTRTGGGNSPLHF.

Ten or more counts support this clonotype. The chain carries TRBV7-6 and TRBJ2-1; D gene unclear. Germline lookup yields CDR1 SGHVS and CDR2 FNYEAQ. The CDR3 is made up of 12 amino acids. Trimming took 5 bases from V and 5 from J, leaving 7 bases between them. CDR3 DNA sequence: TGTGCCAGCAGCAGGACGGACAATGAGCAGTTCTTC. Translating gives CASSRTDNEQFF. Filled out from reference TRBV7-6 and TRBJ2-1, the complete variable domain reads GAGVSQSPRYKVTKRGQDVALRCDPISGHVSLYWYRQALGQGPEFLTYFNYEAQQDKSGLPNDRFSAERPEGSISTLTIQRTEQRDSAMYRCASSRTDNEQFFGPGTRLTVL.

This clonotype has more than one count but fewer than ten. This chain uses TRBV7-3 with TRBJ2-2, with a tentative D call TRBD1 (5 bases). The germline V and J ends were trimmed by 5 bases and 0 bases, with 13 bases remaining between them. The CDR3 is 16 amino acids. Germline V lookup: CDR1 SGHTA, CDR2 FQGTGA. The CDR3 spells CASSRTRVSNTGELFF. The CDR3 region has the DNA TGTGCCAGCAGCCGTACCAGGGTTTCGAACACCGGGGAGCTGTTTTTT.

There are many counts of this clonotype. The chain has TRBV18 and TRBJ2-7; D call uncertain. V lost 5 bases and J lost 6, with 17 bases in between. Germline values: CDR1 KGHSH, CDR2 LQKENI. The CDR3 has 14 residues. The CDR3 DNA sequence: TGTGCCAGCTCAATTGGACCCCGAGGCTTCGAGCAGTACGTC. This codes for CASSIGPRGFEQYV.

This clonotype appeared many times. The chain recombines TRBV5-6 with TRBJ1-2; a possible D gene is TRBD1 (6 bases). V was cut by 4 bases and J by 0 bases, with 16 bases left in between. CDR3 size: 16 residues. CDR1 is SGHDT and CDR2 is YYEEEE in the germline V gene. DNA of the CDR3: TGTGCCAGCAGCCGGGACATTCTTCTGGCTAACTATGGCTACACCTTC. Encoded protein: CASSRDILLANYGYTF.

The V and J genes are TRBV6-6 and TRBJ2-7; D gene unclear. Germline V CDR1 and CDR2: MNHNY, SVGAGI (reference sequence). There are 12 residues in the CDR3. V lost 5 bases to trimming and J lost 3 bases, with 8 bases between them. CDR3 region: CASSAENYEQYF. As DNA, the CDR3 is TGTGCCAGCAGTGCGGAGAACTACGAGCAGTACTTC.

By sample fraction, this clonotype is large. The chain has TRBV27 and TRBJ1-6, with a tentative D call TRBD1 (5 bases). The CDR3 loop spans 15 amino acids. CDR1 is MNHEY and CDR2 is SMNVEV in the germline V gene (reference sequence). With 10 bases removed from V and 0 bases from J, the gap between germline ends came to 13 bases. DNA of the CDR3: TGTGCCACGGGGGGGAAAGCCTCCTATAATTCACCCCTCCACTTT. It is translated as CATGGKASYNSPLHF.

In this sample, this clonotype turned up a few times. V and J are TRBV10-3 and TRBJ2-2; TRBD2 might be the D (6 bases). V was pared by 8 bases and J by 6 bases, with 10 bases between. The CDR3 consists of 12 residues. From germline, CDR1 is ENHRY and CDR2 SYGVKD. The CDR3: CAILLAPGELFF. As DNA, the CDR3 is TGTGCCATCCTCCTAGCGCCCGGGGAGCTGTTTTTT.

This clonotype was seen at least ten times. The chain employs TRBV7-2 and TRBJ1-6; 7 bases fit TRBD1. Germline V gene data show CDR1 as SGHTA and CDR2 as FQGNSA. V was pared by 4 bases and J by 10 bases, with 10 bases of the junction left unmatched. CDR3 length equals 15 residues. The CDR3 DNA is TGTGCCAGCAGCTATTCCCCGACAGGGTGGTCACCCCTCCACTTT. Translating it yields CASSYSPTGWSPLHF.

By share, this clonotype ranks as medium-sized (0.01 to 0.1%). The chain combines TRBV11-2 with TRBJ2-1; tentatively, D is TRBD2 (6 bases). The CDR3 covers 17 residues. The germline CDR1 and CDR2 sequences are SGHAT and FQNNGV. The V gene lost 1 base and the J gene lost 2 bases, with 15 bases spanning the gap. Here the CDR3 reads CASSLGPGTSTYNEQFF. The DNA of the CDR3 is TGTGCCAGCAGCTTAGGACCCGGGACTTCGACCTACAATGAGCAGTTCTTC.

This clonotype was seen ten or more times. This chain joins TRBV12-3 or TRBV12-4 and TRBJ1-2, with 10 bases aligning to TRBD1. The CDR3 has 13 residues. The V and J ends lost 4 bases and 10 bases, in that order; junction bases with no gene match: 6. The CDR3 DNA reads TGTGCCAGCAGTTCCTCCGGGACAGGGGTCTACACCTTC. Its translation is CASSSSGTGVYTF.

This clonotype was observed many times. CDR3 amino acids: CASSAGPYEQYF. Written as DNA, the CDR3 is TGTGCCAGCAGCGCCGGACCCTACGAGCAGTACTTC. The chain uses TRBV11-2 and TRBJ2-7, with unresolved D. The germline V gene has CDR1 SGHAT and CDR2 FQNNGV. Trimming took off 5 bases at V and 2 bases at J, with 7 bases between the two ends. This CDR3 is 12 amino acids long.

The chain carries TRBV5-1 and TRBJ2-7; perhaps TRBD2 as D (6 bases). CDR1 SGHRS and CDR2 YFSETQ come from the germline V gene. V was trimmed by 5 bases and J by 4 bases, leaving 10 bases between them. There are 12 residues in the CDR3. This CDR3 reads CASSSLAYEQYF. The DNA of the CDR3 is TGCGCCAGCAGTTCACTAGCTTACGAGCAGTACTTC.

V and J are TRBV12-3 or TRBV12-4 and TRBJ2-7; D might be TRBD1 or TRBD2, each matching 5 bases. V was cut by 3 bases and J by 1 base, with 13 bases left in between. The CDR3 runs 15 residues. This CDR3 is CASSFHLGVSYEQYF. The CDR3 DNA sequence: TGTGCCAGCAGTTTCCATTTGGGGGTATCCTACGAGCAGTACTTC.

This clonotype was seen repeatedly, ten times or more. V usage is TRBV10-3 and J usage is TRBJ2-2; TRBD2 aligns across 9 bases. CDR1 ENHRY and CDR2 SYGVKD come from the germline V gene. This CDR3 has 16 residues. The ends lost 11 bases at V and 0 bases at J; junction bases unmatched: 10. The CDR3 reads CACRLRLAANTGELFF. As DNA, the CDR3 is TGTGCCTGTCGTCTTAGACTAGCGGCGAACACCGGGGAGCTGTTTTTT.

This clonotype was counted between two and nine times. This chain uses TRBV10-2 with TRBJ2-2; 9 bases line up with TRBD2. Germline V gene data show CDR1 as WSHSY and CDR2 as SAAADI. The CDR3 is 18 amino acids. V dropped 0 bases and J dropped 0; count of bases not matched to a gene: 5. The CDR3 nucleotides read TGCGCCAGCAGTGAGTCGGCTAGCGGGGCCGCGAACACCGGGGAGCTGTTTTTT. It specifies CASSESASGAANTGELFF.

This clonotype was observed a few times. The gene calls are TRBV10-3 and TRBJ1-1; 11 nucleotides align to TRBD1. This CDR3 has 14 amino acids. Germline lookup yields CDR1 ENHRY and CDR2 SYGVKD. J lost 1 base, V lost 7 bases, and 2 bases had no gene match. The DNA for the CDR3 is TGTGCCATCAAGGACAGGGGGCGGAACACTGAAGCTTTCTTT. It encodes CAIKDRGRNTEAFF.

The rearrangement uses TRBV7-9 and TRBJ2-7, with 7 bases aligning to TRBD1. Germline trimming cut 1 base from V and 6 bases from J; bases unmatched to any gene: 3. Germline loops: CDR1 SEHNR, CDR2 FQNEAQ (reference sequence). The CDR3 totals 13 residues. The CDR3 DNA is TGTGCCAGCAGCTTAGAGGCAGGGGGCGAGCAGTACTTC. Amino acid sequence: CASSLEAGGEQYF.

The rearrangement links TRBV25-1 to TRBJ2-5; TRBD1 matches at 9 bases. The ends lost 1 base at V and 5 bases at J; junction bases unmatched: 8. The length of the CDR3 is 16 residues. The germline V gene has CDR1 MGHDK and CDR2 SYGVNS. CDR3 DNA sequence: TGTGCCAGCAGTGAATTGTGGTGGGACAGGGCCGAGACCCAGTACTTC. This codes for CASSELWWDRAETQYF.